The 28 T cell receptor beta chains below come from one sample, sequenced in a study of CD8 T cells in ankylosing spondylitis. TCRdb re-analysed the 5' RACE reads in MiXCR, keeping a single row per CDR3 protein. The repertoire holds hundreds of thousands of distinct CDR3 sequences, roughly 25% seen once, with just over 6.5% in the top ten. Sequencing was done on a sample of blood, either unsorted or a sorted T cell fraction (not recorded which). These receptors were taken from a male donor with ankylosing spondylitis or in good health (not recorded which).

The chain links TRBV4-2 to TRBJ2-6; D remains unclear. Trimming cost V 0 bases and J 2 bases, with 8 bases left between them. The CDR3 contains 16 residues. Per germline, CDR1 LGHNA and CDR2 YNFKEQ. The chain's CDR3 is CASSQDRPTGANVLTF. The CDR3 DNA reads TGTGCCAGCAGCCAAGATAGACCAACTGGGGCCAACGTCCTGACTTTC.

J is TRBJ2-3 and V is TRBV20-1, with 10 bases fitting TRBD2. The length of the CDR3 is 16 residues. V lost 5 bases and J lost 0; bases outside the gene matches: 8. Looked up from germline, CDR1 is DFQATT and CDR2 is SNEGSKA (reference sequence). The CDR3 is CSADTRTSGSTDTQYF. The CDR3 nucleotides read TGCAGTGCTGACACCAGGACTAGCGGCAGCACAGATACGCAGTATTTT.

This clonotype was counted at least ten times. The genes are TRBV3-1 and TRBJ1-6, with 9 positions matching TRBD1. J lost 8 bases, V lost 4 bases, and 6 bases had no gene match. The CDR3 has 15 amino acids. Germline assignment: CDR1 LGHDT and CDR2 YNNKEL (reference sequence). CDR3 amino acids: CASSPGTGSYSPLHF. The DNA of the CDR3 is TGTGCCAGCAGCCCAGGGACAGGGTCTTATTCACCCCTCCACTTT.

In this sample, this clonotype turned up many times. This chain joins TRBV5-4 and TRBJ2-5; D gene unclear. In germline, CDR1 is SGHNT, CDR2 YYREEE (reference sequence). The ends were cut back, 3 bases at V and 3 bases at J, with 15 bases in the middle. This CDR3 has 15 amino acids. CDR3 amino acids: CASSSKKGGEETQYF. CDR3 in DNA: TGTGCCAGCAGCTCCAAGAAGGGTGGGGAAGAGACCCAGTACTTC.

This clonotype has a count of ten or more. The chain uses TRBV5-1 and TRBJ2-5; 11 bases map to TRBD1. CDR1 is SGHRS and CDR2 is YFSETQ in the germline V gene. CDR3 size: 14 residues. V shed 4 bases and J 5 bases; nucleotides not matched to a gene: 4. In nucleotides, the CDR3 is TGCGCCAGCAGCCGGACAGGGGGCTCGGAGACCCAGTACTTC. As protein: CASSRTGGSETQYF.

The rearrangement links TRBV6-1 to TRBJ2-1; 14 positions match TRBD2. The junction had 9 bases not matched to a gene; V was cut back by 7 bases and J by 7 bases. Germline loops: CDR1 MNHNS, CDR2 SASEGT. The CDR3 contains 16 residues. CDR3: CASNVIWTSGRNEQFF. DNA for the CDR3: TGTGCCAGCAATGTTATTTGGACTAGCGGGAGGAATGAGCAGTTCTTC.

V gene TRBV20-1 combines with J gene TRBJ2-7; 8 nucleotides line up with TRBD1. V lost 3 bases and J lost 7; bases outside the gene matches: 5. Per the germline V gene, CDR1 is DFQATT and CDR2 is SNEGSKA (reference sequence). The CDR3 has 12 amino acids. The chain's CDR3 is CSARTGAGEQYF. The CDR3 DNA sequence: TGCAGTGCTAGGACAGGGGCGGGAGAGCAGTACTTC.

This clonotype has a count of ten or more. The chain employs TRBV11-1 and TRBJ2-1; TRBD2 aligns across 13 bases. Germline lookup yields CDR1 SGHAT and CDR2 FQDESV (reference sequence). V trimming: 5 bases; J trimming: 2 bases; junction bases outside the gene matches: 15. This CDR3 has 20 residues. CDR3: CASSLSGTSGIRRAYNEQFF. Here the CDR3 DNA reads TGTGCCAGCAGCCTTTCCGGGACTAGCGGGATCCGACGTGCCTACAATGAGCAGTTCTTC.

This clonotype came up many times. J is TRBJ2-1 and V is TRBV12-3 or TRBV12-4; unclear D gene. V was clipped by 0 bases and J by 1 base, with 1 base between them. The CDR3 sequence is 13 residues long. CDR3 protein: CASSLASYNEQFF. The CDR3 DNA reads TGTGCCAGCAGTTTAGCGTCCTACAATGAGCAGTTCTTC.

This clonotype was seen repeatedly, ten times or more. The chain recombines TRBV10-3 with TRBJ2-7, with D possibly matching TRBD1 (6 bases). V was shortened by 0 bases and J by 5 bases, with 14 bases between the two germline ends. The V gene's germline CDR1 is ENHRY and CDR2 SYGVKD. The CDR3 contains 15 residues. CDR3 protein: CAISESIQGRHEQYF. Here the CDR3 DNA reads TGTGCCATCAGTGAGTCCATACAGGGAAGGCACGAGCAGTACTTC.

In its sample, this clonotype was seen a few times. The rearrangement uses TRBV2 and TRBJ2-1, with TRBD2 matching 10 bases. The CDR3 contains 18 residues. V gave up 4 bases and J gave up 0 bases; unmatched junction bases: 9. Germline V gene sequence: CDR1 SNHLY, CDR2 FYNNEI. As DNA, the CDR3 is TGTGCCAGCAGTGGGACGTATTCTAGCGGGGGCTCCTACAATGAGCAGTTCTTC. It codes for CASSGTYSSGGSYNEQFF.

This clonotype was recorded many times. The chain carries TRBV5-1 and TRBJ1-1, with no clear D. This CDR3 is built from 14 residues. Germline V gene lookup returns CDR1 SGHRS and CDR2 YFSETQ. V was cut by 1 base and J by 2 bases, with 9 bases left in between. The CDR3 DNA reads as TGCGCCAGCAGCTTGATGGCAGGTAACACTGAAGCTTTCTTT. Translated, it gives CASSLMAGNTEAFF.

This clonotype was observed a handful of times. The chain is built from TRBV6-6 and TRBJ2-1; D is perhaps TRBD1 (6 bases). This CDR3 is built from 13 residues. The V and J ends lost 9 bases and 4 bases respectively, with 13 bases between them. The germline V gene encodes CDR1 MNHNY and CDR2 SVGAGI (reference sequence). In DNA, the CDR3 is TGTGCCAGTAGGGGGATGGAGTACAATGAGCAGTTCTTC. It yields the protein CASRGMEYNEQFF.

CDR3 residues: CSARGLADRSSYNEQFF. In nucleotides, the CDR3 is TGCAGTGCTAGAGGTCTAGCGGACCGCAGCTCCTACAATGAGCAGTTCTTC. V usage is TRBV20-1 and J usage is TRBJ2-1; 7 bases are shared with TRBD2. This CDR3 has 17 residues. V trimming: 1 base; J trimming: 0 bases; junction bases outside the gene matches: 9. Germline V gene sequence: CDR1 DFQATT, CDR2 SNEGSKA (reference sequence).

This chain links TRBV10-3 with TRBJ2-7; 8 bases are a match to TRBD1. This CDR3 has 14 residues. The germline gives CDR1 ENHRY, CDR2 SYGVKD. Trimming at V came to 9 bases and at J to 3 bases, leaving 10 bases not matched to a gene. This chain's CDR3 is CAIKGTGGYYEQYF. In DNA, the CDR3 is TGTGCCATTAAAGGGACAGGTGGTTACTACGAGCAGTACTTC.

This clonotype has only a few counts. J is TRBJ2-3 and V is TRBV29-1; D is undetermined. From germline, CDR1 is SQVTM and CDR2 ANQGSEA. Trimming stripped 5 bases from V and 6 bases from J, with 15 bases between. This CDR3 spans 13 amino acids. CDR3 residues: CSVLSLPSDTQYF. The CDR3 DNA sequence: TGCAGCGTTCTCAGCCTTCCCTCGGATACGCAGTATTTT.

The chain is built from TRBV4-2 and TRBJ2-5; 9 bases map to TRBD2. Germline-derived CDR1 and CDR2 are LGHNA and YNFKEQ. Trimming cost V 1 base and J 0 bases; bases outside gene matches: 9. The CDR3 loop spans 18 amino acids. CDR3 region: CASSQGASGIPNQETQYF. The CDR3, as DNA: TGTGCCAGCAGCCAAGGAGCTAGCGGGATTCCAAACCAAGAGACCCAGTACTTC.

The genes are TRBV5-6 and TRBJ2-5; no clear D. Germline V gene lookup returns CDR1 SGHDT and CDR2 YYEEEE. The CDR3 loop spans 14 amino acids. Deletions cut 4 bases from V and 5 bases from J, with 15 bases between. CDR3 sequence reads: CASSTGRELETQYF. The DNA of the CDR3 is TGTGCCAGCAGCACCGGTAGAGAACTCGAGACCCAGTACTTC.

This clonotype appeared many times. The V call is TRBV4-1, the J call TRBJ2-3, with TRBD1 matching 7 bases. Germline values: CDR1 MGHRA, CDR2 YSYEKL. Unmatched junction bases numbered 3, after V lost 2 bases and J lost 1 base. The CDR3 loop spans 15 amino acids. The CDR3 nucleotides read TGCGCCAGCAGCCAACGGGACAGAGGCACAGATACGCAGTATTTT. Protein: CASSQRDRGTDTQYF.

The rearrangement joins TRBV5-1 to TRBJ2-7, with 9 nucleotides matching TRBD1. This CDR3 has 13 residues. V shed 4 bases and J 3 bases; nucleotides not matched to a gene: 2. CDR1 is SGHRS, CDR2 YFSETQ, per germline. This chain's CDR3 is CASSPDRGYEQYF. CDR3 nucleotides: TGCGCCAGCAGCCCGGACAGGGGCTACGAGCAGTACTTC. The whole variable domain, filled in from reference TRBV5-1 and TRBJ2-7, reads KAGVTQTPRYLIKTRGQQVTLSCSPISGHRSVSWYQQTPGQGLQFLFEYFSETQRNKGNFPGRFSGRQFSNSRSEMNVSTLELGDSALYLCASSPDRGYEQYFGPGTRLTVT.

This clonotype has a handful of counts. The V gene is TRBV20-1, the J gene TRBJ2-2, with D possibly matching TRBD2 (6 bases). CDR3 length: 14 residues. Germline CDR1 DFQATT, CDR2 SNEGSKA (reference sequence). V was clipped by 6 bases and J by 4 bases, with 15 bases between them. CDR3 sequence reads: CSASLTRSTGELFF. Written as DNA, the CDR3 is TGCAGTGCAAGCTTGACTAGAAGCACCGGGGAGCTGTTTTTT.

This clonotype appeared many times. As DNA, the CDR3 is TGTGCCAGCACCCTGTTACGGGGCCAAGAGACCCAGTACTTC. This translates into CASTLLRGQETQYF. The chain combines TRBV12-3 or TRBV12-4 with TRBJ2-5, with TRBD2 as a possible D gene (5 bases). This CDR3 contains 14 residues. V shed 7 bases and J shed 1 base, with 13 bases lying between them.

There are many counts of this clonotype. The J gene is TRBJ1-5, the V gene TRBV12-3 or TRBV12-4; the D gene is possibly TRBD1 (6 bases). V gave up 2 bases and J gave up 4 bases, with 12 bases separating them. This CDR3 is built from 15 residues. This CDR3 is CASSLNRERNQPQHF. DNA for the CDR3: TGTGCCAGCAGTTTAAACAGGGAGAGAAATCAGCCCCAGCATTTT.

This clonotype was counted at least ten times. The V gene is TRBV12-3 or TRBV12-4, the J gene TRBJ2-1; tentatively, D is TRBD1 or TRBD2 (6 bases each). This CDR3 comprises 15 residues. V shed 6 bases and J shed 2 bases, with 14 bases lying between them. DNA of the CDR3: TGTGCCAGCAGACAAGGGGGGACTCCCTACAATGAGCAGTTCTTC. This translates into CASRQGGTPYNEQFF.

This rearrangement joins TRBV4-3 to TRBJ2-5; D uncertain. This CDR3 has 13 amino acids. With 5 bases removed from V and 1 base from J, the gap between germline ends came to 8 bases. CDR1 LGHNA and CDR2 YSLEER come from the germline V gene. The CDR3 coding sequence is TGCGCCAGCAGCTCCGATCCCCAAGAGACCCAGTACTTC. It specifies CASSSDPQETQYF.

This clonotype was observed once. J is TRBJ2-2 and V is TRBV20-1; D may correspond to TRBD1 or TRBD2 (5 bases each). CDR3 length equals 13 residues. Trimming removed 5 bases from V and 3 bases from J, with 10 bases in between. The germline V gene encodes CDR1 DFQATT and CDR2 SNEGSKA (reference sequence). This CDR3 is CSAEGPYTGELFF. The CDR3 DNA follows: TGCAGTGCTGAGGGGCCATACACCGGGGAGCTGTTTTTT.

This clonotype was counted many times. The chain employs TRBV12-3 or TRBV12-4 and TRBJ2-1; unclear D gene. Trimming cost V 1 base and J 9 bases, with 4 bases left between them. This CDR3 is 11 amino acids long. The CDR3 nucleotides are TGTGCCAGCAGTTTAGTTGGTGAGCAGTTCTTC. Translation: CASSLVGEQFF.

This clonotype occurred a few times. The chain has TRBV20-1 and TRBJ2-3; TRBD2 is a possible D gene (6 bases). The CDR3 extends over 16 amino acids. The germline CDR1 and CDR2 sequences are DFQATT and SNEGSKA (reference sequence). V dropped 2 bases and J dropped 8 bases, with 23 bases sitting between them. This CDR3 reads CSARRGTDYTGGTQYF. The CDR3 DNA sequence: TGCAGTGCTAGAAGAGGGACGGACTACACCGGTGGTACGCAGTATTTT.